A selection of T cell receptor beta chains follows, all from one sample in a study of cytomegalovirus exposure and HLA in healthy donors. Sequencing used immunoSEQ multiplex PCR; TCRdb keeps in-frame clones, though not all of them. Here the sample spans over 80,000 clones, roughly 74% being singletons. Sequencing was done on a sample of PBMCs. Receptors originate from a female donor in good health and CMV-seropositive. Both conserved end residues are trimmed from each CDR3. The order of the fields is J gene, V gene, CDR3 protein.

J gene: TRBJ2-7; V gene: TRBV5-4; CDR3 protein: ASSLSGTASYEQY
J gene: TRBJ2-3; V gene: TRBV7-2; CDR3 protein: ASCVARSTDTQY
J gene: TRBJ1-1; V gene: TRBV18; CDR3 protein: ASSPLTEAF
J gene: TRBJ2-5; V gene: TRBV18; CDR3 protein: ASSPPGHIETQY
J gene: TRBJ1-2; V gene: TRBV9; CDR3 protein: ASSVGGTGYGYT
J gene: TRBJ1-4; V gene: TRBV5-1; CDR3 protein: ASSPTGGARAEKLF
J gene: TRBJ2-7; V gene: TRBV19; CDR3 protein: ASSIAGGSYEQY
J gene: TRBJ1-2; V gene: TRBV29-1; CDR3 protein: SVESGQGYGYT
J gene: TRBJ2-3; V gene: TRBV7-2; CDR3 protein: ASSPSLSDTQY
J gene: TRBJ1-2; V gene: TRBV4-3; CDR3 protein: ASSQDRTGGQFDYGYT
J gene: TRBJ1-4; V gene: TRBV29-1; CDR3 protein: SVVLGAGEKLF
J gene: TRBJ1-4; V gene: TRBV6-5; CDR3 protein: ASSPRRGGEKLF
J gene: TRBJ1-4; V gene: TRBV7-2; CDR3 protein: ASSRYRGGGTNEKLF
J gene: TRBJ1-5; V gene: TRBV6-1; CDR3 protein: ASSAGWLDQPQH
J gene: TRBJ1-4; V gene: TRBV5-4; CDR3 protein: ASSLNRATNEKLF
J gene: TRBJ2-3; V gene: TRBV9; CDR3 protein: ASSVGADTQY
J gene: TRBJ2-1; V gene: TRBV7-9; CDR3 protein: ASRGLSSYNEQF
J gene: TRBJ1-5; V gene: TRBV2; CDR3 protein: ASSESQGAFQPQH
J gene: TRBJ2-5; V gene: TRBV6-1; CDR3 protein: ASRDRVLETQY
J gene: TRBJ1-6; V gene: TRBV20-1; CDR3 protein: SAGRSGALH
J gene: TRBJ1-2; V gene: TRBV27; CDR3 protein: ASSLGRVNYGYT
J gene: TRBJ1-1; V gene: TRBV19; CDR3 protein: ASSLLNTEAF
J gene: TRBJ1-1; V gene: TRBV19; CDR3 protein: ASSILARGASGEAF
J gene: TRBJ2-2; V gene: TRBV7-7; CDR3 protein: ASSLGGWDTGELF
J gene: TRBJ1-3; V gene: TRBV29-1; CDR3 protein: SVREGNTIY
J gene: TRBJ2-7; V gene: TRBV6-5; CDR3 protein: ASSYSRGPYEQY
J gene: TRBJ1-5; V gene: TRBV19; CDR3 protein: ASRAQTKQPQH
J gene: TRBJ1-1; V gene: TRBV9; CDR3 protein: ASSPSTGGPGAF
J gene: TRBJ1-4; V gene: TRBV7-2; CDR3 protein: ASSLAGSGPGKLF
J gene: TRBJ1-4; V gene: TRBV5-1; CDR3 protein: ASSAGTDNEKLF
J gene: TRBJ1-2; V gene: TRBV28; CDR3 protein: ASSSWERGYT
J gene: TRBJ1-1; V gene: TRBV6-5; CDR3 protein: ASNVRENTEAF
J gene: TRBJ1-1; V gene: TRBV25-1; CDR3 protein: ASTQGGWIAF
J gene: TRBJ1-1; V gene: TRBV5-4; CDR3 protein: ASSSPAEAF
J gene: TRBJ1-2; V gene: TRBV6-1; CDR3 protein: ASLERGSGSYGYT
J gene: TRBJ2-6; V gene: TRBV5-1; CDR3 protein: ASCPTAGANVLT
J gene: TRBJ2-4; V gene: TRBV6-5; CDR3 protein: ASSTGKNIQY
J gene: TRBJ2-5; V gene: TRBV9; CDR3 protein: ASSLLGGAAEGAQY
J gene: TRBJ2-7; V gene: TRBV7-3; CDR3 protein: ASRFQGETYEQY
J gene: TRBJ1-5; V gene: TRBV2; CDR3 protein: ASGVQGTSNQPQH
J gene: TRBJ1-3; V gene: TRBV7-6; CDR3 protein: ASSLYRRRDGNTIY
J gene: TRBJ2-5; V gene: TRBV5-1; CDR3 protein: ASSPTPSGGAGETQY
J gene: TRBJ1-1; V gene: TRBV30; CDR3 protein: AWKGTRTTEAF
J gene: TRBJ2-7; V gene: TRBV6-4; CDR3 protein: ASSDSVTGGGYEQY
J gene: TRBJ2-5; V gene: TRBV28; CDR3 protein: ASSLVSFSETQY
J gene: TRBJ2-1; V gene: TRBV4-2; CDR3 protein: ASSQDPALQGPRANEQF
J gene: TRBJ2-1; V gene: TRBV7-2; CDR3 protein: ASSLAGGPFEKQF
J gene: TRBJ1-1; V gene: TRBV9; CDR3 protein: ASSVAGGANTEAF
J gene: TRBJ2-5; V gene: TRBV5-1; CDR3 protein: ASSFEAETQY
J gene: TRBJ1-1; V gene: TRBV6-1; CDR3 protein: ASRDRGRMNTEAF
J gene: TRBJ2-5; V gene: TRBV11-2; CDR3 protein: ASSLEGRGETQY
J gene: TRBJ2-2; V gene: TRBV7-3; CDR3 protein: ASSSQGVGELF
J gene: TRBJ2-5; V gene: TRBV5-6; CDR3 protein: ASSLTSQETQY
J gene: TRBJ1-5; V gene: TRBV2; CDR3 protein: ASSSTSGGRGQPQH
J gene: TRBJ1-5; V gene: TRBV6-1; CDR3 protein: ASSAGPGQPQH
J gene: TRBJ1-1; V gene: TRBV28; CDR3 protein: ASSFSTGSTEAF
J gene: TRBJ1-4; V gene: TRBV19; CDR3 protein: ASRYRGRRRKLF